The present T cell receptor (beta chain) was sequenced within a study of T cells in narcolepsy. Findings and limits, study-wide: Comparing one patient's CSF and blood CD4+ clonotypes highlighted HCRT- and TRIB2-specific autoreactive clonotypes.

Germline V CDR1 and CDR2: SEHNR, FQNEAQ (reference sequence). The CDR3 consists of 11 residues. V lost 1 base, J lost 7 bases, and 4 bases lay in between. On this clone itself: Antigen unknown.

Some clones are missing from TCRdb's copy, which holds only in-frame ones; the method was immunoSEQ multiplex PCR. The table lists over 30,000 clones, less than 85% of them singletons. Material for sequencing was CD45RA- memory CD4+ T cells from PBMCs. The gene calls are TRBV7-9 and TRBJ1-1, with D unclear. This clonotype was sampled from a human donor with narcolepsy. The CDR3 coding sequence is TGTGCCAGCAGCTTAGTGAATGAAGCTTTCTTT. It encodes CASSLVNEAFF.